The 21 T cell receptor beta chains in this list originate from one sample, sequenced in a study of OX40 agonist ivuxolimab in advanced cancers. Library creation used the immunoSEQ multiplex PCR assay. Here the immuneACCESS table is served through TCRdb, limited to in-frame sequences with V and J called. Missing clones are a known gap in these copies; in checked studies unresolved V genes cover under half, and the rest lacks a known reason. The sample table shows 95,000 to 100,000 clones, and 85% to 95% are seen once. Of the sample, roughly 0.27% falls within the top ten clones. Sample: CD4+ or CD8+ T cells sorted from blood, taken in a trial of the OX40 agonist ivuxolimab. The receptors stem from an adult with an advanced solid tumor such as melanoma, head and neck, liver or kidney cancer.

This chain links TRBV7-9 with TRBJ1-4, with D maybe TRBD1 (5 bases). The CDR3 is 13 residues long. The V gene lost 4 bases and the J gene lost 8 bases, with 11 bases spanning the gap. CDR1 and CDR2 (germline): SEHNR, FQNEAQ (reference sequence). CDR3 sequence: CASSSTALEKLFF. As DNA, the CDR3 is TGTGCCAGCAGCTCGACAGCCCTCGAAAAACTGTTTTTT.

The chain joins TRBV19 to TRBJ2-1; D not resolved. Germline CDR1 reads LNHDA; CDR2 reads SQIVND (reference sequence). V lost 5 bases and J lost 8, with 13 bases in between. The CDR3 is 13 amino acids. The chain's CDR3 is CASSVPRHHEQFF. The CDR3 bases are TGTGCCAGTAGTGTCCCAAGGCATCATGAGCAGTTCTTC.

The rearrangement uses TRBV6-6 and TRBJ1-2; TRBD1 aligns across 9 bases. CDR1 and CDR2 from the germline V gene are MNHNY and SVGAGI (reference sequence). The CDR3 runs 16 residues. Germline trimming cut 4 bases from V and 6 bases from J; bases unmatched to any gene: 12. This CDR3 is CASSFAWGDRDDGYTF. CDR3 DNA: TGTGCCAGCAGTTTTGCCTGGGGGGACAGGGACGATGGCTACACCTTC.

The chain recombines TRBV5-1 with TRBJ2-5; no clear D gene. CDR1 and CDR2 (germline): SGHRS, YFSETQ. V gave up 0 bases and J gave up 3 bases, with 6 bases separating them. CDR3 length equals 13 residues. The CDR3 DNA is TGCGCCAGCAGCTTGGAGGCCGAAGAGACCCAGTACTTC. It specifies CASSLEAEETQYF.

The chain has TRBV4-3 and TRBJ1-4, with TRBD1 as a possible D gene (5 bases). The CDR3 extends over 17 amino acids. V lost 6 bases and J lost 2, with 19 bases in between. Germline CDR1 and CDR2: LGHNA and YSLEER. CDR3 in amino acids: CASSRGQGGLTNEKLFF. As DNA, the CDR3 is TGCGCCAGCAGTAGAGGGCAGGGAGGGTTGACTAATGAAAAACTGTTTTTT.

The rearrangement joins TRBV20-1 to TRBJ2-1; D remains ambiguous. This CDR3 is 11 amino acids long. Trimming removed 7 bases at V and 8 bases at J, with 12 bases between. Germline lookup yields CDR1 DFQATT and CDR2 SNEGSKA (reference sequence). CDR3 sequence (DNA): TGCAGTGTTGGTGGTTCGGATGAGCAGTTCTTC. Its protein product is CSVGGSDEQFF.

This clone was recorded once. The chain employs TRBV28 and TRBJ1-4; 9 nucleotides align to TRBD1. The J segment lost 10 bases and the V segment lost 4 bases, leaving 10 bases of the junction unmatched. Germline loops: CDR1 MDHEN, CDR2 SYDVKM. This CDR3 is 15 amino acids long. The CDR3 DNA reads TGTGCCAGCAGTTATCTGGGACAGGGCATCGGAAAACTGTTTTTT. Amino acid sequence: CASSYLGQGIGKLFF. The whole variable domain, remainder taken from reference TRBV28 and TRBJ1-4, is DVKVTQSSRYLVKRTGEKVFLECVQDMDHENMFWYRQDPGLGLRLIYFSYDVKMKEKGDIPEGYSVSREKKERFSLILESASTNQTSMYLCASSYLGQGIGKLFFGSGTQLSVL.

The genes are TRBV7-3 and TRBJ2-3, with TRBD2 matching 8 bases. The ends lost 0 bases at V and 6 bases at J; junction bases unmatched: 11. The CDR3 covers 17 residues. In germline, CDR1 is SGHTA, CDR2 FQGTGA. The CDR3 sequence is CASSLTPLAGGSDTQYF. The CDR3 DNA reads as TGTGCCAGCAGCTTAACGCCTCTAGCGGGTGGGTCGGATACGCAGTATTTT.

The CDR3 loop reads CASSATSGVFHEQYF. In nucleotides, the CDR3 is TGTGCCAGCAGCGCGACTAGCGGGGTCTTCCACGAGCAGTACTTC. The chain combines TRBV9 with TRBJ2-7, with TRBD2 matching 11 bases. The trim removed 3 bases at V and 5 bases at J, leaving 7 bases unmatched. CDR1 and CDR2 (germline): SGDLS, YYNGEE. The CDR3 runs 15 residues.

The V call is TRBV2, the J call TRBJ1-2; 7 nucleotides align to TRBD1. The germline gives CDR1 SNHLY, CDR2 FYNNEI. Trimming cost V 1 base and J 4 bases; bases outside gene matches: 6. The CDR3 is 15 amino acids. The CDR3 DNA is TGTGCCAGCAGTGAAGACCGGGACAGCCTCTATGGCTACACCTTC. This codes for CASSEDRDSLYGYTF.

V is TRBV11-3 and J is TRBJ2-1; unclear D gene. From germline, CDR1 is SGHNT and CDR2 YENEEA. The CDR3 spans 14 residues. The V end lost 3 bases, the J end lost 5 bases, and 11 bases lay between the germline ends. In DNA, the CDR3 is TGTGCCAGCAGCTTCACTCAGGAGAACAATGAGCAGTTCTTC. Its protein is CASSFTQENNEQFF.

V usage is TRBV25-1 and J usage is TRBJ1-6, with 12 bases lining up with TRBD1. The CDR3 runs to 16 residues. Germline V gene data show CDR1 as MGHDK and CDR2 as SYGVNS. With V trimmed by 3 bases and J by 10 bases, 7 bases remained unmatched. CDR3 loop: CASSDAGTGGRSPLHF. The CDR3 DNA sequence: TGTGCCAGCAGTGACGCTGGGACAGGGGGCCGGTCACCCCTCCACTTT.

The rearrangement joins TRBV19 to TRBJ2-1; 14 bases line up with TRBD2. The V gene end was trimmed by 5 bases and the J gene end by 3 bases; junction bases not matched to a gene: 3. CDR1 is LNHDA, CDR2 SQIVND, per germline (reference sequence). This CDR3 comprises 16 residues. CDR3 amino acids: CASSGTSGGLYNEQFF. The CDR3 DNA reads TGTGCCAGTAGTGGGACTAGCGGGGGTCTCTACAATGAGCAGTTCTTC.

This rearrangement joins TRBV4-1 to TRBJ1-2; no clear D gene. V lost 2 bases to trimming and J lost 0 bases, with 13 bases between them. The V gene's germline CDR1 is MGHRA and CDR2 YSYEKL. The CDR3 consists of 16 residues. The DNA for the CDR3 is TGCGCCAGCAGCCAACCGACCGGGCCGACTAACTATGGCTACACCTTC. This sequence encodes CASSQPTGPTNYGYTF.

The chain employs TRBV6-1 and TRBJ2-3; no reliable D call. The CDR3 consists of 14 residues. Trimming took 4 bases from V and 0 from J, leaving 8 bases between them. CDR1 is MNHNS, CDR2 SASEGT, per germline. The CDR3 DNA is TGTGCCAGCAGTGTGACTCCTAGCACAGATACGCAGTATTTT. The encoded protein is CASSVTPSTDTQYF.

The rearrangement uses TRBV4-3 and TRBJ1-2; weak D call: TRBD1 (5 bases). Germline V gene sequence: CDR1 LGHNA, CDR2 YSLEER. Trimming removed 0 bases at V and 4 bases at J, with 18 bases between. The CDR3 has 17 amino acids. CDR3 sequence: CASSQDLLPWGSYGYTF. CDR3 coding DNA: TGCGCCAGCAGCCAAGATCTTCTTCCCTGGGGGTCCTATGGCTACACCTTC.

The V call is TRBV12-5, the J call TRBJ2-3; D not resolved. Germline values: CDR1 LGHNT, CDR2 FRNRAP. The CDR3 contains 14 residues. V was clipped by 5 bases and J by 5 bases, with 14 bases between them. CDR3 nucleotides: TGTGCTAGTGGTGTGGGCCTTCCGGGAGATACGCAGTATTTT. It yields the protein CASGVGLPGDTQYF.

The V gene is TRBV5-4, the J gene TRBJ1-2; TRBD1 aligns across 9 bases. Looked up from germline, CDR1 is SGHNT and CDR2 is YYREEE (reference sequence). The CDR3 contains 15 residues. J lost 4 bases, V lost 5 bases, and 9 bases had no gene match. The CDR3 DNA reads TGTGCCAGCAGTCTCCCGGGACAGGGTGGCTATGGCTACACCTTC. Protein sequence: CASSLPGQGGYGYTF.

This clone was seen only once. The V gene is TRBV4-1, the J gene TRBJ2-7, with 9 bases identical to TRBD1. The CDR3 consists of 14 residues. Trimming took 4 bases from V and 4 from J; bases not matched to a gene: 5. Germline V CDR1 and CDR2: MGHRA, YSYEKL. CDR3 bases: TGCGCCAGCAGCCGACGGGACAGGGCTTACGAGCAGTACTTC. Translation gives CASSRRDRAYEQYF.

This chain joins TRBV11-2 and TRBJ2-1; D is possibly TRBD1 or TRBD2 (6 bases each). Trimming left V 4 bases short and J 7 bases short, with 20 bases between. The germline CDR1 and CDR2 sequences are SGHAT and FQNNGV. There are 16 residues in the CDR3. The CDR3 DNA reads TGTGCCAGCAGCTCACGGACGAGCGGAGGGGGGAATGAGCAGTTCTTC. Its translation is CASSSRTSGGGNEQFF. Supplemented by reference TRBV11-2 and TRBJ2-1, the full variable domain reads EAGVAQSPRYKIIEKRQSVAFWCNPISGHATLYWYQQILGQGPKLLIQFQNNGVVDDSQLPKDRFSAERLKGVDSTLKIQPAKLEDSAVYLCASSSRTSGGGNEQFFGPGTRLTVL.

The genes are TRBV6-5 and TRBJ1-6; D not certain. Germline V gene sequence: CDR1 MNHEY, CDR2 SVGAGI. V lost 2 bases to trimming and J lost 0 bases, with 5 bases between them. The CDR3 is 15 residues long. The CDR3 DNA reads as TGTGCCAGCAGTTACGGGAGCTCCTATAATTCACCCCTCCACTTT. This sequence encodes CASSYGSSYNSPLHF.